The 21 T cell receptor beta chains listed next were all sequenced from one sample in a study of regulatory T cells in long-lasting Graves disease. Time point denoted: persistent/refractory GD, antithyroid drugs over 5 years with positive TRAb. Construction of the TCR library relied on RNA isolated from PBMCs. Arm-PCR with iRepertoire HTBI primers amplified the CDR3 regions for these TCR beta libraries. Via MiXCR, TCRdb re-called the multiplex PCR reads, giving one row per CDR3 protein. Here the sample spans 390,000 or so distinct CDR3 sequences, roughly 20% being singletons. The sequencing used peripheral blood mononuclear cells (PBMCs), collected when the disease was refractory, from a patient treated with antithyroid drugs. All receptors come from a woman aged 35 to 49 with Graves disease.

The table lists this clonotype with a few counts. The chain carries TRBV28 and TRBJ2-1; TRBD2 is a possible D gene (5 bases). The CDR3 is 16 residues long. Trimming left V 0 bases short and J 2 bases short, with 11 bases between. In germline, CDR1 is MDHEN, CDR2 SYDVKM. The chain's CDR3 is CASSLWGVTAYNEQFF. CDR3 bases: TGTGCCAGCAGTTTATGGGGAGTCACCGCCTACAATGAGCAGTTCTTC. Together with reference TRBV28 and TRBJ2-1, the CDR3 gives the full variable domain: DVKVTQSSRYLVKRTGEKVFLECVQDMDHENMFWYRQDPGLGLRLIYFSYDVKMKEKGDIPEGYSVSREKKERFSLILESASTNQTSMYLCASSLWGVTAYNEQFFGPGTRLTVL.

The chain couples TRBV27 to TRBJ1-1, with TRBD1 as a possible D gene (5 bases). This CDR3 is built from 15 residues. Trimming removed 3 bases from V and 0 bases from J, with 11 bases in between. The germline V gene has CDR1 MNHEY and CDR2 SMNVEV (reference sequence). This CDR3 is CASSFRGVVNTEAFF. DNA of the CDR3: TGTGCCAGCAGTTTTCGGGGGGTTGTGAACACTGAAGCTTTCTTT.

This clonotype has at least ten counts. The V and J genes are TRBV10-1 and TRBJ1-5; no clear D gene. Looked up from germline, CDR1 is WNHNN and CDR2 is SYGVQD (reference sequence). The V gene lost 5 bases and the J gene lost 3 bases, with 8 bases spanning the gap. CDR3 length equals 13 residues. The CDR3 sequence: CASSKGANQPQHF. As DNA, the CDR3 is TGCGCCAGCAGTAAAGGCGCCAATCAGCCCCAGCATTTT.

The sample holds many counts of this clonotype. This chain links TRBV6-1 with TRBJ1-5; 9 bases are a match to TRBD1. V lost 5 bases, J lost 6 bases, and 8 bases stayed unmatched. Germline loops: CDR1 MNHNS, CDR2 SASEGT. The CDR3 sequence is 15 residues long. DNA of the CDR3: TGTGCCAGCAGTACCACAGGGGGCTCCAGTCAGCCCCAGCATTTT. It encodes CASSTTGGSSQPQHF.

A few counts support this clonotype. The chain links TRBV19 to TRBJ1-5; D unresolved. This CDR3 is 14 amino acids long. CDR1 and CDR2 from the germline V gene are LNHDA and SQIVND (reference sequence). Deletions cut 2 bases from V and 3 bases from J, with 8 bases between. The CDR3 region has the DNA TGTGCCAGTAGTATAAATGGAGACAATCAGCCCCAGCATTTT. Encoded protein: CASSINGDNQPQHF.

This clonotype came up many times. V gene TRBV28 combines with J gene TRBJ1-1; the D gene is possibly TRBD1 (5 bases). The CDR3 runs to 14 residues. In germline, CDR1 is MDHEN, CDR2 SYDVKM. V gave up 6 bases and J gave up 1 base, with 12 bases separating them. The DNA for the CDR3 is TGTGCCAGCAGCTTCGGGGCAGAGAACACTGAAGCTTTCTTT. Protein product: CASSFGAENTEAFF.

As regards this clonotype: Because the CDR3's place on the DNA is in doubt, the DNA is left out and the CDR3 is given as listed by TCRdb. The chain uses TRBV19 and TRBJ1-3; the table's D gene call, TRBD1, was not cross checked with the DNA. Looked up from germline, CDR1 is LNHDA and CDR2 is SQIVND (reference sequence). The CDR3 length is 14 residues, termini included. The CDR3 loop reads CASTSGTRGNTIYF.

This clonotype was found many times. The chain is built from TRBV28 and TRBJ2-7, with TRBD2 identical over 7 bases. V shed 6 bases and J 2 bases; nucleotides not matched to a gene: 13. Looked up from germline, CDR1 is MDHEN and CDR2 is SYDVKM. This CDR3 comprises 16 residues. In DNA form, the CDR3 reads TGTGCCAGCAGCCCCTTACCGGGGAGGGCAACCTACGAGCAGTACTTC. This sequence encodes CASSPLPGRATYEQYF.

V is TRBV20-1 and J is TRBJ2-2, with 7 bases lining up with TRBD2. Trimming removed 2 bases from V and 2 bases from J; junction bases left unmatched: 5. The germline gives CDR1 DFQATT, CDR2 SNEGSKA (reference sequence). The CDR3 extends over 15 amino acids. CDR3 DNA: TGCAGTGCTAGATTCCTAGCGGTAAACACCGGGGAGCTGTTTTTT. Translation gives CSARFLAVNTGELFF.

This sequence joins TRBV9 and TRBJ2-2, with 7 bases identical to TRBD1. Germline V lookup: CDR1 SGDLS, CDR2 YYNGEE. The CDR3 has 15 amino acids. V was clipped by 4 bases and J by 3 bases; unmatched bases: 6. CDR3 sequence (DNA): TGTGCCAGCAGCCCTGACAGGGTCGACACCGGGGAGCTGTTTTTT. The encoded protein is CASSPDRVDTGELFF.

V and J are TRBV27 and TRBJ2-7; a weak D match, TRBD2 (5 bases). The V end was cut by 6 bases, the J end by 4 bases, with 25 bases between. The CDR3 loop spans 17 amino acids. Germline-derived CDR1 and CDR2 are MNHEY and SMNVEV (reference sequence). This chain's CDR3 is CASSRGFQDRPQYEQYF. DNA of the CDR3: TGTGCCAGCAGCCGGGGATTCCAGGACCGTCCACAATACGAGCAGTACTTC.

This clonotype turned up a few times. The chain combines TRBV20-1 with TRBJ2-2, with D perhaps TRBD2 (5 bases). V was pared by 1 base and J by 4 bases, with 19 bases between. Germline V gives CDR1 DFQATT, CDR2 SNEGSKA (reference sequence). The length of the CDR3 is 17 residues. The CDR3 reads CSARGSPGVSGTGELFF. The DNA of the CDR3 is TGCAGTGCTAGAGGGTCCCCCGGGGTTTCGGGCACCGGGGAGCTGTTTTTT.

The sample holds many counts of this clonotype. The chain has TRBV11-2 and TRBJ2-2, with D possibly being TRBD1 (5 bases). Trimming removed 1 base at V and 3 bases at J, with 12 bases between. CDR3 length equals 16 residues. CDR1 and CDR2 (germline): SGHAT, FQNNGV. CDR3 nucleotides: TGTGCCAGCAGCTTAGCAGGGTACCTTGACACCGGGGAGCTGTTTTTT. Protein product: CASSLAGYLDTGELFF. Looking up the rest from reference TRBV11-2 and TRBJ2-2 gives the full variable domain: EAGVAQSPRYKIIEKRQSVAFWCNPISGHATLYWYQQILGQGPKLLIQFQNNGVVDDSQLPKDRFSAERLKGVDSTLKIQPAKLEDSAVYLCASSLAGYLDTGELFFGEGSRLTVL.

This clonotype occurred many times. The chain has TRBV7-2 and TRBJ1-1, with unresolved D. CDR1 SGHTA and CDR2 FQGNSA come from the germline V gene. CDR3 size: 10 residues. Trimming removed 4 bases at V and 6 bases at J, with 3 bases between. CDR3 in DNA: TGTGCCAGCAGCTACGCTGAAGCTTTCTTT. Its translation: CASSYAEAFF. Full variable domain (rest looked up from reference TRBV7-2 and TRBJ1-1): GAGVSQSPSNKVTEKGKDVELRCDPISGHTALYWYRQSLGQGLEFLIYFQGNSAPDKSGLPSDRFSAERTGGSVSTLTIQRTQQEDSAVYLCASSYAEAFFGQGTRLTVV.

This clonotype was counted many times. The chain couples TRBV20-1 to TRBJ1-1, with no clear D. The V end was cut by 6 bases, the J end by 5 bases, with 13 bases between. Germline loops: CDR1 DFQATT, CDR2 SNEGSKA (reference sequence). The CDR3 totals 12 residues. Written as DNA, the CDR3 is TGCAGTGCCGAGGCTGCGGGGACTGAAGCTTTCTTT. Its protein is CSAEAAGTEAFF.

This clonotype was detected a few times. The V and J genes are TRBV27 and TRBJ2-2; TRBD2 matches at 12 bases. This CDR3 is built from 17 residues. Per the germline V gene, CDR1 is MNHEY and CDR2 is SMNVEV (reference sequence). Trimming removed 4 bases from V and 5 bases from J; junction bases left unmatched: 8. The CDR3 nucleotides read TGTGCCAGCAGTTCCCTCGGACTAGCGGGAATAACCGGGGAGCTGTTTTTT. It codes for CASSSLGLAGITGELFF.

The J gene is TRBJ1-6, the V gene TRBV10-2, with D unclear. Germline V gene sequence: CDR1 WSHSY, CDR2 SAAADI. This CDR3 has 16 residues. With 0 bases removed from V and 7 bases from J, the gap between germline ends came to 13 bases. The CDR3 sequence is CASSESFAGMNSPLHF. CDR3 DNA sequence: TGCGCCAGCAGTGAGTCGTTTGCTGGTATGAATTCACCCCTCCACTTT.

The chain combines TRBV7-9 with TRBJ2-2, with TRBD1 identical over 8 bases. There are 14 residues in the CDR3. CDR1 and CDR2 (germline): SEHNR, FQNEAQ (reference sequence). Germline trimming cut 5 bases from V and 4 bases from J; bases unmatched to any gene: 3. The CDR3 DNA sequence: TGTGCCAGCAGCCACACAGGGGGCACCGGGGAGCTGTTTTTT. Translated, it gives CASSHTGGTGELFF.

Note on this clonotype: This could be a read error, since a much larger clone is one nucleotide away. This rearrangement joins TRBV28 to TRBJ1-1, with unresolved D. Germline loops: CDR1 MDHEN, CDR2 SYDVKM. The CDR3 runs to 15 residues. CDR3 bases: TGTGCCGGCAGTTTATACGGGGTCTTAAACACTGAAGCTTTCTTT. This translates into CAGSLYGVLNTEAFF. Drawing the rest from reference TRBV28 and TRBJ1-1, the complete variable domain is DVKVTQSSRYLVKRTGEKVFLECVQDMDHENMFWYRQDPGLGLRLIYFSYDVKMKEKGDIPEGYSVSREKKERFSLILESASTNQTSMYLCAGSLYGVLNTEAFFGQGTRLTVV.

This rearrangement joins TRBV9 to TRBJ1-4, with unresolved D. Germline V gives CDR1 SGDLS, CDR2 YYNGEE. V was pared by 3 bases and J by 7 bases, with 16 bases between. The CDR3 is made up of 15 amino acids. The CDR3 reads CASSARRSVGEKLFF. CDR3 coding DNA: TGTGCCAGCAGCGCCCGACGAAGCGTGGGTGAAAAACTGTTTTTT.

On this clonotype itself: One end of the junction fails to match germline, which may point to a read error. V gene TRBV28 combines with J gene TRBJ2-2; TRBD2 might be the D (5 bases). The germline V gene has CDR1 MDHEN and CDR2 SYDVKM. The CDR3 runs to 14 residues. The CDR3 sequence: CTSSILEFPGELFF. CDR3 nucleotide sequence: TGTACCAGCAGCATACTAGAGTTCCCCGGGGAGCTGTTTTTT.